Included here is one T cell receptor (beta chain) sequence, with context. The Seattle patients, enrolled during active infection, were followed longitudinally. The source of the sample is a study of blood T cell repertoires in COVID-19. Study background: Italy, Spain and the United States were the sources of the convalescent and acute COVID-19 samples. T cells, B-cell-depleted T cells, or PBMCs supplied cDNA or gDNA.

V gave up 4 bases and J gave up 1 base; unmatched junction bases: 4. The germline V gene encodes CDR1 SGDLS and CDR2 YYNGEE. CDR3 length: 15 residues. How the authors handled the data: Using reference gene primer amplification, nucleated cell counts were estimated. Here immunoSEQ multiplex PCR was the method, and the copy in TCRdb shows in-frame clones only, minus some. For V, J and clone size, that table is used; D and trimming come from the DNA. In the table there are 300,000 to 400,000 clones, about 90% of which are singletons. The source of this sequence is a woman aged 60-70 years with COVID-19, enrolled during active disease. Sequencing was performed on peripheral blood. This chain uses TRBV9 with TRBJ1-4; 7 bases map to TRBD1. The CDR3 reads CASSLHRGTNEKLFF. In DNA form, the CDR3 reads TGTGCCAGCAGCTTACACAGGGGAACTAATGAAAAACTGTTTTTT.